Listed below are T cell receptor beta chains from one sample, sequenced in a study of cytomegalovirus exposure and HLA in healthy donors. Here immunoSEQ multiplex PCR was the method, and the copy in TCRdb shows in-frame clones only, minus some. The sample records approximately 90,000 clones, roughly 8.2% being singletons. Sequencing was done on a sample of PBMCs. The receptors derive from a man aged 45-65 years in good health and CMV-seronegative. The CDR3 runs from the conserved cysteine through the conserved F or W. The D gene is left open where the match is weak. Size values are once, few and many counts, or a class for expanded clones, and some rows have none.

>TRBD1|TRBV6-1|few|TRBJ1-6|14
CASSLGQGLTPLHF
TGTGCCAGCAGTTTAGGACAGGGCCTAACACCCCTCCACTTT
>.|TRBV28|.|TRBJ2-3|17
CASSLTAPGSRTDTQYF
TGTGCCAGCAGTTTAACGGCTCCAGGGTCGCGCACAGATACGCAGTATTTT
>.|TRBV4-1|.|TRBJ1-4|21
CASSRQGGGNSGGTTNEKLFF
TGCGCCAGCAGCCGTCAGGGAGGAGGTAACTCTGGGGGGACAACTAATGAAAAACTGTTTTTT
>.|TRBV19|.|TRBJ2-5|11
CASTTGETQYF
TGTGCCAGCACCACGGGGGAGACCCAGTACTTC
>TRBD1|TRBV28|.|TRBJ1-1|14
CASSGTGGNTEAFF
TGTGCCAGCAGTGGGACAGGGGGGAACACTGAAGCTTTCTTT
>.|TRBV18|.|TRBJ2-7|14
CASSHSAGDPPQYF
TGTGCCAGCTCACACAGCGCAGGGGACCCTCCTCAGTACTTC
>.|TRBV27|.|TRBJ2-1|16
CASARSRGSSYNEQFF
TGTGCCAGTGCTAGGTCCCGGGGGAGCTCCTACAATGAGCAGTTCTTC
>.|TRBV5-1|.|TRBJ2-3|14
CASSFSGVADTQYF
TGCGCCAGCAGCTTTTCCGGGGTCGCAGATACGCAGTATTTT
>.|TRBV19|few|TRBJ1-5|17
CASSIGLGGYLGQPQHF
TGTGCCAGTAGTATAGGATTGGGAGGTTATCTGGGTCAGCCCCAGCATTTT
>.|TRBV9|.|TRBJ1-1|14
CASSVGSVNTEAFF
TGTGCCAGCAGCGTAGGCTCGGTAAACACTGAAGCTTTCTTT
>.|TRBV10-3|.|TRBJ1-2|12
CAIPRGNYGYTF
TGTGCCATCCCAAGGGGTAACTATGGCTACACCTTC
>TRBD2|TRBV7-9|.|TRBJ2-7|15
CASSLLAGGMEEQYF
TGTGCCAGCAGTCTACTAGCGGGAGGAATGGAAGAGCAGTACTTC